Below, one T cell receptor beta chain is given with its context. The antigen is undetermined. Looked up from germline, CDR1 is LNHDA and CDR2 is SQIVND (reference sequence). CDR3 length: 16 amino acids. V shed 5 bases and J 1 base; nucleotides not matched to a gene: 8. This record belongs to a study of Graves' ophthalmopathy and Graves' hyperthyroidism. Study-wide points: Blood contained most expanded thyroid clonotypes exceeding 0.001 frequency. Its predictions of ophthalmopathy progression gave the model almost 71% sensitivity and roughly 72% specificity.

Amplified material comprised TCR beta CDR3 regions derived from RNA transcripts. An initial RT-PCR round employing HTBI primers preceded a second-round multiplex PCR. TCRdb re-called the multiplex PCR reads through MiXCR, storing one row per CDR3 protein. The data contain around 1.1 million distinct CDR3 sequences, 35% to 40% of them singletons. This rearrangement joins TRBV19 to TRBJ1-5; the match to TRBD1 covers 7 bases. The sequence derives from an adult man with Graves' hyperthyroidism. Material: peripheral blood or thyroid tissue (not recorded which). The CDR3 DNA reads as TGTGCCAGTAGTGCCCAGGGGGGCGCGAGCAATCAGCCCCAGCATTTT. Encoded protein: CASSAQGGASNQPQHF.